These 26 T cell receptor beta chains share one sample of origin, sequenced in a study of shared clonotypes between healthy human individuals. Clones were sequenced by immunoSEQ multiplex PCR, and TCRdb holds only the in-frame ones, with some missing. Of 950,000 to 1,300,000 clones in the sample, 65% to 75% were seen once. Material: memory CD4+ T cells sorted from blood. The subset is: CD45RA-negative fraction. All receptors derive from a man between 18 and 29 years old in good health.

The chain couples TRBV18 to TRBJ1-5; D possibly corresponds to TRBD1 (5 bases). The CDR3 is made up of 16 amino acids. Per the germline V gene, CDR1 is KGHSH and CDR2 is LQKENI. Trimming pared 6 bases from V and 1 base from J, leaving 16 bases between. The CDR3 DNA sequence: TGTGCCAGCTCGTCCGGGACTCTGGAGAGCAATCAGCCCCAGCATTTT. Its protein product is CASSSGTLESNQPQHF.

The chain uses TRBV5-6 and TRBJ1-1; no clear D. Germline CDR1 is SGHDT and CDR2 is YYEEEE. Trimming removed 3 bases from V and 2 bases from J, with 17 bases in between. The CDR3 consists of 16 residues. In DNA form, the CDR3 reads TGTGCCAGCAGCTCGGGAACGGGCAAGGCCAACACTGAAGCTTTCTTT. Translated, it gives CASSSGTGKANTEAFF.

The CDR3 spells CASSYAEYQPQHF. Here the CDR3 DNA reads TGTGCCAGCAGTTACGCCGAGTACCAGCCCCAGCATTTT. The rearrangement uses TRBV6-5 and TRBJ1-5; D is uncertain. Trimming cost V 2 bases and J 7 bases, with 9 bases left between them. Germline CDR1 and CDR2: MNHEY and SVGAGI. The CDR3 is 13 amino acids.

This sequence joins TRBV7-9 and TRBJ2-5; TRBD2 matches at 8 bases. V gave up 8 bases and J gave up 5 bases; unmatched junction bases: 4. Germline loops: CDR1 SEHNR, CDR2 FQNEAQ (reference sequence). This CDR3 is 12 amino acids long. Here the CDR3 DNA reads TGTGCCAGCTCGCGGGGGGTTGAGACCCAGTACTTC. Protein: CASSRGVETQYF.

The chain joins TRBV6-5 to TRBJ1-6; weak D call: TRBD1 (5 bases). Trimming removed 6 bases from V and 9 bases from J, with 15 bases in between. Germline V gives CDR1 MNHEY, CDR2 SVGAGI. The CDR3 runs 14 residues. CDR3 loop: CASSFLGAGSPLHF. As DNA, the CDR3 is TGTGCCAGCAGCTTTCTAGGGGCCGGTTCACCCCTCCACTTT.

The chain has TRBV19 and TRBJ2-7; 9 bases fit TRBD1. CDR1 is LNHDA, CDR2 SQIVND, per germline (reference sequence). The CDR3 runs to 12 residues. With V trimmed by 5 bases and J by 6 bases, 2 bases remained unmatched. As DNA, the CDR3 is TGTGCCAGTAGTCGACAGGGGGGCGAGCAGTACTTC. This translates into CASSRQGGEQYF.

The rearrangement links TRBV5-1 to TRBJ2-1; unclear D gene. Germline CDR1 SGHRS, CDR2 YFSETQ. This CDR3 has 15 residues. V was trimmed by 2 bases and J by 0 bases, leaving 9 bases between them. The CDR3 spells CASSLQHGSYNEQFF. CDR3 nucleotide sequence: TGCGCCAGCAGCTTACAGCATGGCTCCTACAATGAGCAGTTCTTC.

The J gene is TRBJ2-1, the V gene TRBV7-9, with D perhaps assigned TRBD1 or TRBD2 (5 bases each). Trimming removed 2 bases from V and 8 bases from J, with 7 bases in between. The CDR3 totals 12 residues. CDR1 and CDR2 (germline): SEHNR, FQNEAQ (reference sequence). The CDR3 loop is CASSLRGDEQFF. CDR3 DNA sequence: TGTGCCAGCAGCTTAAGGGGAGATGAGCAGTTCTTC.

The CDR3 spells CASRFGAGNQPQHF. CDR3 sequence (DNA): TGTGCCAGCAGATTTGGAGCTGGCAATCAGCCCCAGCATTTT. The chain employs TRBV5-8 and TRBJ1-5; D gene uncertain. CDR3 size: 14 residues. V was trimmed by 5 bases and J by 2 bases, leaving 11 bases between them. Germline loops: CDR1 SGHTS, CDR2 YDEGEE. Together with reference TRBV5-8 and TRBJ1-5, the CDR3 gives the full variable domain: EAGVTQSPTHLIKTRGQQATLRCSPISGHTSVYWYQQALGLGLQFLLWYDEGEERNRGNFPPRFSGRQFPNYSSELNVNALELEDSALYLCASRFGAGNQPQHFGDGTRLSIL.

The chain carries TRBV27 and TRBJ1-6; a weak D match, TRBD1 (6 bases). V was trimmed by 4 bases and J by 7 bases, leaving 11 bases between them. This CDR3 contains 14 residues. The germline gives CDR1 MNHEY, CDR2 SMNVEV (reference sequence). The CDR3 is CASSWQGQNSPLHF. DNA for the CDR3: TGTGCCAGCAGTTGGCAGGGGCAAAATTCACCCCTCCACTTT.

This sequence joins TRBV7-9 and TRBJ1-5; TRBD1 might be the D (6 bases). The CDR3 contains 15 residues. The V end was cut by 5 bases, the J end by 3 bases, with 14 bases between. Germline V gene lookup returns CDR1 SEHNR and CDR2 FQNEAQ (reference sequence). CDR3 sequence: CASSLGADLNQPQHF. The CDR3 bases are TGTGCCAGCAGCCTGGGGGCAGACCTCAATCAGCCCCAGCATTTT.

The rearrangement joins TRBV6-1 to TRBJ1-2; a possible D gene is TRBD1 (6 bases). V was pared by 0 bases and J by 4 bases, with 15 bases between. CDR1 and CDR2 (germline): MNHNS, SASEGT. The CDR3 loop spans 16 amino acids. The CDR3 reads CASSEAGSGALYGYTF. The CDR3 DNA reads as TGTGCCAGCAGTGAAGCTGGGTCAGGGGCCCTCTATGGCTACACCTTC.

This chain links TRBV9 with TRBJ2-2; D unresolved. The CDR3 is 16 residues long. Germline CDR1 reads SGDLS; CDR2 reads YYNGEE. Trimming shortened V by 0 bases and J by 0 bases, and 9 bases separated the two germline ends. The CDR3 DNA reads TGTGCCAGCAGCGTAGATCAGAACGCGAACACCGGGGAGCTGTTTTTT. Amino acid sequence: CASSVDQNANTGELFF.

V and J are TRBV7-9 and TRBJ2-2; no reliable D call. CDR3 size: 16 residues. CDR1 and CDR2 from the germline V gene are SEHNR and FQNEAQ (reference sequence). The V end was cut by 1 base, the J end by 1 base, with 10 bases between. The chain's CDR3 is CASSLDGGGNTGELFF. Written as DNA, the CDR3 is TGTGCCAGCAGCTTAGATGGTGGCGGGAACACCGGGGAGCTGTTTTTT.

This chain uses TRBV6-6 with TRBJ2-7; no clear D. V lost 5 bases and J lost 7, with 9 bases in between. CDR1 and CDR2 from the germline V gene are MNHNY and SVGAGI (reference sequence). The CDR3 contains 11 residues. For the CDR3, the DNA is TGTGCCAGCAGTGACGGACGAGAGCAGTACTTC. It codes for CASSDGREQYF.

The chain's CDR3 is CASNANLGGTNEQFF. The CDR3 DNA reads TGTGCCAGCAACGCAAACCTAGGGGGCACGAATGAGCAGTTCTTC. V gene TRBV6-5 combines with J gene TRBJ2-1; 7 bases agree with TRBD1. In germline, CDR1 is MNHEY, CDR2 SVGAGI. With 7 bases clipped from V and 7 bases from J, the junction kept 13 bases outside the gene matches. The CDR3 loop spans 15 amino acids.

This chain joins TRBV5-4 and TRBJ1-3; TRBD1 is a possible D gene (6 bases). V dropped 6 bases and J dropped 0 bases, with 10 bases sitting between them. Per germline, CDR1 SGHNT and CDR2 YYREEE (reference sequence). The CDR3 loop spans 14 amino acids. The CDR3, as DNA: TGTGCCAGCAACAGGGCTGACTCTGGAAACACCATATATTTT. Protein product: CASNRADSGNTIYF.

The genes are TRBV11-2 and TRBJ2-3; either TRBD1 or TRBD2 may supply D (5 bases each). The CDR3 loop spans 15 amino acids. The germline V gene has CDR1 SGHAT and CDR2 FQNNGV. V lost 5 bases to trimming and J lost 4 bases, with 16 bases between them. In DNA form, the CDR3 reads TGTGCCAGCAGCCGGGACGGAAGGGGATCAGATACGCAGTATTTT. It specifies CASSRDGRGSDTQYF.

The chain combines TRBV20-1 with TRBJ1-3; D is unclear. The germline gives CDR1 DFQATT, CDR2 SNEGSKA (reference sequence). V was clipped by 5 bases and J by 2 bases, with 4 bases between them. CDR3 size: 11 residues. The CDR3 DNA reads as TGCAGTGCTCCGGCTGGAAACACCATATATTTT. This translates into CSAPAGNTIYF.

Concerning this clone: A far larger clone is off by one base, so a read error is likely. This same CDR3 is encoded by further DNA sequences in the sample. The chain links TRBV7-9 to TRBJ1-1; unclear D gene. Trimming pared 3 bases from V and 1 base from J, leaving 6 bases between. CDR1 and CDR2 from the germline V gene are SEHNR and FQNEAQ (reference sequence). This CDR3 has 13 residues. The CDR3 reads CASSLTENTEAFF. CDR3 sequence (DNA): TGTGCCAGCAGCTTGACTGAGAACACTGAAGCTTTCTTT.

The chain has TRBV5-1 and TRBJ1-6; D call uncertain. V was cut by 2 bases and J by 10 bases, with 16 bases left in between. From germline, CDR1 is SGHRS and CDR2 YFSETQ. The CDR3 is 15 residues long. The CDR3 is CASSFSPEGESPLHF. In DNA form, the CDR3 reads TGCGCCAGCAGCTTCAGCCCAGAGGGTGAGTCACCCCTCCACTTT.

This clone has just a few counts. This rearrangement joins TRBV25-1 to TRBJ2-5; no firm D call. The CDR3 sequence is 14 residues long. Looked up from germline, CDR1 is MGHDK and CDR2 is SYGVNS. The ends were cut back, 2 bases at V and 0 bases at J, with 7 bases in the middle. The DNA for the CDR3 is TGTGCCAGCAGTGAAATGACTTACCAAGAGACCCAGTACTTC. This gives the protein CASSEMTYQETQYF.

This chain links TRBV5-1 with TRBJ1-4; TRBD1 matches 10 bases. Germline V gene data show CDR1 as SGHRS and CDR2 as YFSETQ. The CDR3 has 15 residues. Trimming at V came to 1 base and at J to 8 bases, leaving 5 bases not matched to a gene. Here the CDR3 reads CASSLTGQGSEKLFF. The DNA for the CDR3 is TGCGCCAGCAGCTTGACGGGACAGGGGTCCGAAAAACTGTTTTTT.

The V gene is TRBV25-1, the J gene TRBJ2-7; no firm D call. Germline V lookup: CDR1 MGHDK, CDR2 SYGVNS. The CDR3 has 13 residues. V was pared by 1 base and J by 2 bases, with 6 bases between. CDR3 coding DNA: TGTGCCAGCAGTGAATTTCCTGCCTACGAGCAGTACTTC. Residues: CASSEFPAYEQYF.

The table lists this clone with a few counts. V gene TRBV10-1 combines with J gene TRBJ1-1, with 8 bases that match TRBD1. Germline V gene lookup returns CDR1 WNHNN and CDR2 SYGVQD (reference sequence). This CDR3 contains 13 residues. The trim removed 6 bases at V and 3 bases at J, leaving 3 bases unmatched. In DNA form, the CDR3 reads TGCGCCAGCAGACTGGGACAGGACACTGAAGCTTTCTTT. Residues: CASRLGQDTEAFF.

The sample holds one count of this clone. The CDR3 DNA is TGTGCCAGCAGTGGCGGGGTAGCGACCTCCTACAATGAGCAGTTCTTC. Its translation: CASSGGVATSYNEQFF. The chain couples TRBV6-1 to TRBJ2-1; possibly TRBD2 for D (6 bases). This CDR3 is built from 16 residues. Germline CDR1 reads MNHNS; CDR2 reads SASEGT. V lost 4 bases and J 0 bases, leaving 13 bases between the germline ends.